This T cell receptor beta chain derives from a study of T cell changes during pregnancy in multiple sclerosis. Using immunoSEQ multiplex PCR, the repertoire was profiled, and TCRdb retains in-frame clones only, with some absent. The data show about 80,000 clones, about 91% seen once. Trimming took 2 bases from V and 4 from J, leaving 12 bases between them. Germline V gene sequence: CDR1 KGHSH, CDR2 LQKENI. This CDR3 spans 15 amino acids. This sequence was found in a female donor with multiple sclerosis, enrolled in a pregnancy study. The sequenced sample was peripheral blood, obtained before pregnancy. The genes are TRBV18 and TRBJ1-3, with D possibly TRBD1 on 6 matching bases. CDR3 nucleotides: TGTGCCAGCTCACCAAGGACAGCTCGGGGAAACACCATATATTTT. Residues: CASSPRTARGNTIYF.